What follows are 29 T cell receptor beta chains derived from one specimen sequenced in a study of CXCR3-negative and CXCR3-positive naive CD8 T cells. The authors prepared UMI-labeled TRB cDNA libraries by 5' RACE. For each CDR3 protein, TCRdb gives one entry from its re-call of the 5' RACE reads, without DNA. The record lists more than 65,000 distinct CDR3 sequences, of which the ten most abundant hold approximately 1.5%. The sequencing sample was made of naive CXCR3- CD8+ T cells from blood. Regarding subset: CD45RO-CCR7+CD27+CD95- naive CD8+ T cells lacking CXCR3 (TNR3-). These receptors were obtained from a human donor in good health. Some clones in this sample may be carry-over from other donors' samples.

The genes are TRBV4-1 and TRBJ2-5; lacking DNA, the TRBD1 call made by TCRdb goes unchecked. CDR1 is MGHRA, CDR2 YSYEKL, per germline. There are 15 residues in the CDR3. CDR3 sequence reads: CASSRRQGREETQYF.

V gene TRBV28 combines with J gene TRBJ2-7; TCRdb designates TRBD1, a call that cannot be tested without DNA. The CDR3 spans 13 residues. Germline V gene lookup returns CDR1 MDHEN and CDR2 SYDVKM. CDR3 residues: CASSSSRIYEQYF.

CDR3 protein: CASSFRQGSPEAFF. This rearrangement joins TRBV7-3 to TRBJ1-1; TCRdb's assignment of TRBD1 cannot be checked, as there is no DNA. The CDR3 consists of 14 residues. From germline, CDR1 is SGHTA and CDR2 FQGTGA.

The CDR3 reads CASSVEDSGTEAFF. The gene calls are TRBV9 and TRBJ1-1. Germline assignment: CDR1 SGDLS and CDR2 YYNGEE. The length of the CDR3 is 14 residues.

This chain connects TRBV29-1 to TRBJ2-3; TCRdb proposes TRBD1, but this gene call is untestable without DNA. Germline CDR1 and CDR2: SQVTM and ANQGSEA. The CDR3 contains 11 residues. The CDR3 spells CSVEQQGPQYF.

The chain has TRBV29-1 and TRBJ2-5; the TCRdb D gene call, TRBD2, has no DNA to confirm it. The length of the CDR3 is 14 residues. Germline-derived CDR1 and CDR2 are SQVTM and ANQGSEA. CDR3 sequence reads: CSVETAGGQETQYF.

By frequency, this clonotype registers medium-sized. The V and J genes are TRBV6-2 or TRBV6-3 and TRBJ2-7. The CDR3 runs 11 residues. Germline V gives CDR1 MNHEY, CDR2 SVGEGT. Here the CDR3 reads CASSYFYEQYF.

The CDR3 sequence: CSVEVPPIGTSGREVTDTQYF. The chain carries TRBV29-1 and TRBJ2-3; TCRdb's assignment of TRBD2 cannot be checked, as there is no DNA. This CDR3 has 21 residues. Germline V gene lookup returns CDR1 SQVTM and CDR2 ANQGSEA.

This sequence joins TRBV28 and TRBJ2-3; without DNA, the TCRdb call of TRBD2 cannot be checked. This CDR3 has 15 amino acids. Looked up from germline, CDR1 is MDHEN and CDR2 is SYDVKM. CDR3 region: CASSLLTSGTDTQYF.

The gene calls are TRBV15 and TRBJ2-5; as DNA is missing, the TRBD1 call by TCRdb cannot be tested. Germline V lookup: CDR1 LNHNV, CDR2 YYDKDF (reference sequence). CDR3 size: 15 residues. CDR3 protein: CATSRRTGGQETQYF.

The V and J genes are TRBV29-1 and TRBJ2-4. This CDR3 spans 15 amino acids. Germline assignment: CDR1 SQVTM and CDR2 ANQGSEA. The CDR3 loop is CSALSVSLAKNIQYF.

This chain links TRBV6-2 or TRBV6-3 with TRBJ2-7; TCRdb's assignment of TRBD2 cannot be checked, as there is no DNA. The CDR3 has 16 amino acids. Germline V gives CDR1 MNHEY, CDR2 SVGEGT. CDR3 sequence reads: CASSYSTSGSFAEQYF.

The chain is built from TRBV5-1 and TRBJ2-7. Per germline, CDR1 SGHRS and CDR2 YFSETQ. CDR3 length: 15 residues. CDR3 sequence: CASSFEGRTAYEQYF.

In terms of frequency, this clonotype is medium-sized. This sequence joins TRBV7-6 and TRBJ2-3. The CDR3 loop spans 16 amino acids. Germline V gene data show CDR1 as SGHVS and CDR2 as FNYEAQ. The CDR3 loop reads CASSNLPITSTDTQYF.

The CDR3 protein is CASTPRPGGYNEQFF. The rearrangement uses TRBV27 and TRBJ2-1; with no DNA, the TCRdb D assignment of TRBD1 cannot be verified. This CDR3 spans 15 amino acids. Germline lookup yields CDR1 MNHEY and CDR2 SMNVEV (reference sequence).

The rearrangement links TRBV29-1 to TRBJ1-1. From germline, CDR1 is SQVTM and CDR2 ANQGSEA. The CDR3 consists of 11 residues. CDR3 protein: CSVTANTEAFF.

The chain uses TRBV12-3 or TRBV12-4 and TRBJ2-2; TCRdb picks TRBD2, but there is no DNA to check that call. The CDR3 length is 17 residues. CDR3 amino acids: CASSLLAGGPDTGELFF.

The gene calls are TRBV11-3 and TRBJ2-4. Germline V lookup: CDR1 SGHNT, CDR2 YENEEA. The CDR3 is made up of 12 amino acids. CDR3 sequence: CASSSIENIQYF.

The chain is built from TRBV29-1 and TRBJ2-1; TCRdb's assignment of TRBD1 cannot be checked, as there is no DNA. CDR3 size: 14 residues. Germline CDR1 and CDR2: SQVTM and ANQGSEA. The CDR3 protein is CSVDPGQGPMRQFF.

This chain's CDR3 is CSARELAGSYEQYF. V is TRBV20-1 and J is TRBJ2-7. The CDR3 runs to 14 residues. CDR1 and CDR2 from the germline V gene are DFQATT and SNEGSKA (reference sequence).

The chain recombines TRBV4-3 with TRBJ2-7. The germline CDR1 and CDR2 sequences are LGHNA and YSLEER. This CDR3 is built from 13 residues. CDR3 region: CASSQEKVGEQYF.

This chain links TRBV4-3 with TRBJ2-6; TCRdb names TRBD2, which stays unverified in the absence of DNA. The CDR3 spans 16 residues. CDR1 and CDR2 from the germline V gene are LGHNA and YSLEER. The CDR3 loop reads CASSQLEGTGANVLTF.

The chain couples TRBV29-1 to TRBJ2-1; TCRdb outputs TRBD1, but without DNA this stays unchecked. This CDR3 region has 13 residues. The germline CDR1 and CDR2 sequences are SQVTM and ANQGSEA. CDR3 amino acids: CSFLWTGGNEQFF.

The chain uses TRBV7-2 and TRBJ2-3; TCRdb picks TRBD1, but there is no DNA to check that call. CDR3 length equals 15 residues. From germline, CDR1 is SGHTA and CDR2 FQGNSA. The CDR3 is CASSLEVMGADTQYF.

CDR3 sequence: CSVEFGYNEQFF. The V gene is TRBV29-1, the J gene TRBJ2-1. CDR3 length: 12 amino acids. Germline loops: CDR1 SQVTM, CDR2 ANQGSEA.

The J gene is TRBJ2-7, the V gene TRBV11-3; TCRdb's D call, TRBD1, is unchecked because there is no DNA. Germline V CDR1 and CDR2: SGHNT, YENEEA. The CDR3 consists of 17 residues. CDR3 sequence: CASSFNLPGQGSYEQYF.

CDR3 sequence reads: CSVEDLVINYGYTF. V is TRBV29-1 and J is TRBJ1-2. Per the germline V gene, CDR1 is SQVTM and CDR2 is ANQGSEA. This CDR3 has 14 residues.

The rearrangement links TRBV5-5 to TRBJ2-7; TCRdb returns TRBD1, unconfirmable since there is no DNA. CDR1 is SGHKS, CDR2 YYEKEE, per germline (reference sequence). This CDR3 has 14 amino acids. Here the CDR3 reads CASSFAQGAYEQYF.

The rearrangement uses TRBV28 and TRBJ2-2; TCRdb's D call, TRBD1, is unchecked because there is no DNA. Germline V gene sequence: CDR1 MDHEN, CDR2 SYDVKM. This CDR3 is built from 16 residues. CDR3 protein: CASSLGTVTNTGELFF.